This TCR beta chain was sequenced in a study of T cell responses to AZD1222 COVID-19 vaccine. Study summary: Pooling was applied to second doses at about 4 or about 12 weeks.

Germline V gives CDR1 SNHLY, CDR2 FYNNEI. Trimming stripped 7 bases from V and 7 bases from J, with 20 bases between. The CDR3 has 15 amino acids. TCRdb's table, derived via immunoSEQ multiplex PCR, lists solely in-frame clones and lacks some. Found here are 110,000 to 150,000 clones, about 90% of them singletons; the top ten hold just under 3%. This chain uses TRBV2 with TRBJ1-5, with TRBD1 as a possible D gene (5 bases). The TCR was taken from an adult in good health. The sample was peripheral blood, taken on day 0 of AZD1222 vaccination. CDR3 nucleotides: TGTGCCAGCAAAAAGGATGTGCAGGGTCTGCAGCCCCAGCATTTT. The encoded protein is CASKKDVQGLQPQHF.